This TCR beta chain is from a study of cytomegalovirus exposure and HLA in healthy donors. The PCR used 60 Vbeta and 13 Jbeta primers. The data were produced by immunoSEQ multiplex PCR, yet TCRdb's version contains in-frame clones alone and is incomplete. In the table there are about 160,000 clones, approximately 80% of which are singletons. The ends were cut back, 4 bases at V and 0 bases at J, with 4 bases in the middle. This CDR3 has 13 amino acids. The germline gives CDR1 SGHTA, CDR2 FQGNSA. Findings and limits, study-wide: It was reported in a later analysis that an Asian-associated ancestry cluster showed fewer N-insertions than the roughly 620-donor mean.

In regard to this clone: Its antigen is not identified.

This sequence originates from a woman aged 25 to 39 in good health and CMV-seropositive. Sample: PBMCs. The chain carries TRBV7-2 and TRBJ2-1; D unresolved. CDR3 bases: TGTGCCAGCAGCTCCTTCTCCTACAATGAGCAGTTCTTC. Protein: CASSSFSYNEQFF.